The clone carrying this TCR beta chain came up once. The data belong to a study of OX40 agonist ivuxolimab in advanced cancers. The assay was immunoSEQ multiplex PCR, and TCRdb's table has in-frame clones only and misses some. In the table there are 30,000 to 40,000 clones, more than 75% of which are singletons. Patients with a history of autoimmune disease or on systemic immunosuppression were excluded. The clonotype was recovered from an adult with an advanced solid tumor such as melanoma, head and neck, liver or kidney cancer. The sample was CD4+ or CD8+ T cells sorted from blood, taken in a trial of the OX40 agonist ivuxolimab.

CDR3 residues: CASSGTSGAYNEQFF. The CDR3 DNA reads as TGTGCCAGCAGCGGTACTAGCGGGGCCTACAATGAGCAGTTCTTC. The chain links TRBV6-5 to TRBJ2-1; TRBD2 matches at 10 bases. Looked up from germline, CDR1 is MNHEY and CDR2 is SVGAGI. With V trimmed by 6 bases and J by 2 bases, 4 bases remained unmatched. This CDR3 has 15 residues.